The 18 T cell receptor beta chains below come from one sample, sequenced in a study of T cells expressing NK-cell markers. TCRdb re-called the 5' RACE reads; one entry per CDR3 protein, DNA not given. Its table records approximately 380,000 distinct CDR3 sequences. Material for sequencing was blood T cells: a sorted CD56 or NKG2C T cell subset, CD4+ or CD8+ T cells, or bulk PBMC T cells (not recorded which). The receptors derive from a man between 18 and 69 years old in good health.

This chain uses TRBV5-1 with TRBJ2-2; the D call of TRBD1 rests on TCRdb alone, since no DNA is present to check it. This CDR3 contains 17 residues. Germline lookup yields CDR1 SGHRS and CDR2 YFSETQ. This CDR3 is CASSLTLQGSNTGELFF.

V and J are TRBV9 and TRBJ2-7; TCRdb lists TRBD2, though no DNA is available to test this call. The length of the CDR3 is 15 residues. Germline V CDR1 and CDR2: SGDLS, YYNGEE. This chain's CDR3 is CASSKGRDGAYEQYF.

This chain connects TRBV14 to TRBJ2-1; TCRdb proposes TRBD2, but this gene call is untestable without DNA. Germline CDR1 SGHDN, CDR2 FVKESK. The CDR3 is 18 amino acids. The CDR3 spells CASSQAWLAGPYGTEQFF.

The chain uses TRBV5-1 and TRBJ2-7. The CDR3 has 14 residues. Germline CDR1 and CDR2: SGHRS and YFSETQ. The CDR3: CASSTAGSVYEQYF.

The chain has TRBV27 and TRBJ1-2; TCRdb outputs TRBD1, but without DNA this stays unchecked. Germline values: CDR1 MNHEY, CDR2 SMNVEV (reference sequence). The CDR3 loop spans 13 amino acids. The CDR3 protein is CATGQGANYGYTF.

J is TRBJ2-4 and V is TRBV20-1; without DNA, the TCRdb call of TRBD1 cannot be checked. The CDR3 runs 14 residues. The germline V gene has CDR1 DFQATT and CDR2 SNEGSKA (reference sequence). CDR3 sequence: CSAREGTGRNIQYF.

CDR3 amino acids: CASSLLSFRSYNEQFF. This chain connects TRBV5-6 to TRBJ2-1. Germline lookup yields CDR1 SGHDT and CDR2 YYEEEE. CDR3 length equals 16 residues.

The rearrangement joins TRBV24-1 to TRBJ2-1. Germline assignment: CDR1 KGHDR and CDR2 SFDVKD. CDR3 length: 14 amino acids. CDR3 protein: CATSDTSSYNEQFF.

The chain employs TRBV5-5 and TRBJ2-7; TCRdb selects TRBD1, and the lack of DNA leaves this call unchecked. Germline V lookup: CDR1 SGHKS, CDR2 YYEKEE (reference sequence). This CDR3 is 14 amino acids long. The CDR3 sequence is CASSPRHGTYEQYF. Full variable domain (rest looked up from reference TRBV5-5 and TRBJ2-7): DAGVTQSPTHLIKTRGQQVTLRCSPISGHKSVSWYQQVLGQGPQFIFQYYEKEERGRGNFPDRFSARQFPNYSSELNVNALLLGDSALYLCASSPRHGTYEQYFGPGTRLTVT.

The genes are TRBV6-1 and TRBJ1-4; TCRdb's D call, TRBD1, is unchecked because there is no DNA. Germline assignment: CDR1 MNHNS and CDR2 SASEGT. This CDR3 has 14 residues. The CDR3 here is CASSERQGGQKLFF.

This chain joins TRBV4-1 and TRBJ2-7; with no DNA, the TCRdb D assignment of TRBD2 cannot be verified. This CDR3 is 16 amino acids long. CDR1 and CDR2 from the germline V gene are MGHRA and YSYEKL. This CDR3 is CASSQDPAGGLYEQYF.

The gene calls are TRBV4-2 and TRBJ2-6. This CDR3 spans 15 amino acids. Germline loops: CDR1 LGHNA, CDR2 YNFKEQ. CDR3 loop: CASSRLGSGANVLTF.

The V and J genes are TRBV10-3 and TRBJ2-7; there is no DNA to check the TCRdb D call of TRBD1. CDR3 length equals 14 residues. Germline V gene data show CDR1 as ENHRY and CDR2 as SYGVKD. The CDR3 protein is CAISPRTLNTEQYF.

The rearrangement links TRBV7-8 to TRBJ2-7; as DNA is missing, the TRBD2 call by TCRdb cannot be tested. From germline, CDR1 is SGHVS and CDR2 FQNEAQ. The CDR3 runs to 18 residues. The CDR3 here is CASSIRTSGGARDYEQYF.

V gene TRBV10-3 combines with J gene TRBJ2-5. This CDR3 has 11 residues. Germline V gene data show CDR1 as ENHRY and CDR2 as SYGVKD. CDR3 in amino acids: CAIKMGETQYF.

The chain joins TRBV18 to TRBJ1-2; the TCRdb D gene call, TRBD1, has no DNA to confirm it. CDR3 length: 15 amino acids. Germline values: CDR1 KGHSH, CDR2 LQKENI. Here the CDR3 reads CASSPNRFTNYGYTF.

This chain uses TRBV9 with TRBJ2-5; TCRdb's D call of TRBD1 is untestable without DNA. The CDR3 is made up of 13 amino acids. Germline CDR1 reads SGDLS; CDR2 reads YYNGEE. CDR3: CASAGGFQETQYF. Full variable domain (missing parts from reference TRBV9 and TRBJ2-5): DSGVTQTPKHLITATGQRVTLRCSPRSGDLSVYWYQQSLDQGLQFLIQYYNGEERAKGNILERFSAQQFPDLHSELNLSSLELGDSALYFCASAGGFQETQYFGPGTRLLVL.

V usage is TRBV5-1 and J usage is TRBJ1-2; TCRdb indicates TRBD1, and absent DNA this call remains unverified. The CDR3 has 17 residues. Germline values: CDR1 SGHRS, CDR2 YFSETQ. The chain's CDR3 is CASSLTGTGSAGYGYTF.